This entry features one T cell receptor beta chain sequence. The antigen is unknown. The sample originates from a study of cytomegalovirus exposure and HLA in healthy donors. The overall study: Early on, a data release was issued that held roughly 86 million unique TCRs from HLA-typed donors.

CDR1 LNHDA and CDR2 SQIVND come from the germline V gene (reference sequence). Trimming took off 5 bases at V and 4 bases at J, with 11 bases between the two ends. There are 13 residues in the CDR3. Points from the study as a whole: Across donors, sequencing depth was assumed by presence/absence analyses to be roughly uniform.

With 60 Vbeta and 13 Jbeta primers, the PCR was carried out. Libraries were prepared by immunoSEQ multiplex PCR; TCRdb keeps only in-frame clonotypes and omits some of them. Of 74,000 or so clones in the sample, approximately 75% were seen once. Sequences were obtained from PBMCs. This receptor was taken from a woman in her 40s in good health and CMV-seronegative. The chain couples TRBV19 to TRBJ1-1; a weak D match, TRBD1 (6 bases). The DNA of the CDR3 is TGTGCCAGTAGTGACGGACAGAGCACTGAAGCTTTCTTT. Translation gives CASSDGQSTEAFF. The whole variable domain, filled in from reference TRBV19 and TRBJ1-1, reads DGGITQSPKYLFRKEGQNVTLSCEQNLNHDAMYWYRQDPGQGLRLIYYSQIVNDFQKGDIAEGYSVSREKKESFPLTVTSAQKNPTAFYLCASSDGQSTEAFFGQGTRLTVV.